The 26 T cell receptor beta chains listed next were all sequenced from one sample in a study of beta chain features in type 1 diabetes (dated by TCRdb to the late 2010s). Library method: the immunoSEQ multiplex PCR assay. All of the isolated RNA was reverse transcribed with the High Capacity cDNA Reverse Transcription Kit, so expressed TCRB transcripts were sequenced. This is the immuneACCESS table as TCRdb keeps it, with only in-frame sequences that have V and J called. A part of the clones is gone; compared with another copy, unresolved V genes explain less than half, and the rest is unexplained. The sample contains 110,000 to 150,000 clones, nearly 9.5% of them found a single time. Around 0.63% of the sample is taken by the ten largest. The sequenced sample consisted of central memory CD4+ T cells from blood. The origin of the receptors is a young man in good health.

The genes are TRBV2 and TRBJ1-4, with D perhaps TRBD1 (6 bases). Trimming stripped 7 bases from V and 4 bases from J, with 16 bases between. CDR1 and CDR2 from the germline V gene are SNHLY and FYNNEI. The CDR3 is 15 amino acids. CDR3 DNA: TGTGCCAGCAACGGCCTACAGGGCGTTAATGAAAAACTGTTTTTT. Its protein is CASNGLQGVNEKLFF. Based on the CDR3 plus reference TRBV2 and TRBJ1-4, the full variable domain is EPEVTQTPSHQVTQMGQEVILRCVPISNHLYFYWYRQILGQKVEFLVSFYNNEISEKSEIFDDQFSVERPDGSNFTLKIRSTKLEDSAMYFCASNGLQGVNEKLFFGSGTQLSVL.

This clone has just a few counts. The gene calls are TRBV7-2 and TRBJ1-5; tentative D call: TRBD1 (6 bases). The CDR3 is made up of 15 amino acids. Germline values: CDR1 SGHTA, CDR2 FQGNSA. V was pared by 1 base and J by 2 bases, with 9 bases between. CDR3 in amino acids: CASSLGGGGNQPQHF. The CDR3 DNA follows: TGTGCCAGCAGCTTAGGGGGGGGCGGCAATCAGCCCCAGCATTTT.

The CDR3 reads CASSSGLAGVTDTQYF. As DNA, the CDR3 is TGTGCCAGCAGCTCGGGACTAGCGGGGGTCACAGATACGCAGTATTTT. The chain couples TRBV11-2 to TRBJ2-3, with TRBD2 identical over 14 bases. The CDR3 sequence is 16 residues long. Losses at the gene ends were 4 bases for V and 2 bases for J; bases not matched to a gene: 2. CDR1 and CDR2 from the germline V gene are SGHAT and FQNNGV.

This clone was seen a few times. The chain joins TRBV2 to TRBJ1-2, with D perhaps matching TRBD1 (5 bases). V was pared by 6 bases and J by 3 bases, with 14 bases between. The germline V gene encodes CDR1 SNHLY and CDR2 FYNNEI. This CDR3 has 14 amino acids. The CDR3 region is CASRAKGWDYGYTF. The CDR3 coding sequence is TGTGCCAGCAGAGCCAAGGGGTGGGACTATGGCTACACCTTC.

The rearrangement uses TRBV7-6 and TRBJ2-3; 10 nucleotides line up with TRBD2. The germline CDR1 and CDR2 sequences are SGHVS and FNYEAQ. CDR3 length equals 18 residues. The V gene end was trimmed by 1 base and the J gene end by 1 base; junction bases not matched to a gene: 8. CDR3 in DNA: TGTGCCAGCAGCTTAGGGGCCAGCGGGGGGGCGGGCACAGATACGCAGTATTTT. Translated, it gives CASSLGASGGAGTDTQYF.

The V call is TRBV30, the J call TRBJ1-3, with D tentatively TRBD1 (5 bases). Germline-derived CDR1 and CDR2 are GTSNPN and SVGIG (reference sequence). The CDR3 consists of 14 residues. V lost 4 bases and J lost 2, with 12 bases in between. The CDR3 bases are TGTGCCTGGACCCCAGGGTTAGCTGGAAACACCATATATTTT. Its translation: CAWTPGLAGNTIYF.

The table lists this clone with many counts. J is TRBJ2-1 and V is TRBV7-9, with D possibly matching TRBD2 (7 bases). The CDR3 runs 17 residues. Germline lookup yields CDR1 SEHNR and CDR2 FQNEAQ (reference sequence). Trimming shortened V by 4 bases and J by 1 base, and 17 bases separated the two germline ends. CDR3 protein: CASSSGRGEGSYNEQFF. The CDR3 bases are TGTGCCAGCAGCTCGGGAAGGGGGGAGGGGTCCTACAATGAGCAGTTCTTC.

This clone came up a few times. CDR3: CASSQDLGGVQETQYF. CDR3 coding DNA: TGCGCCAGCAGCCAAGATCTGGGGGGGGTACAAGAGACCCAGTACTTC. The chain couples TRBV4-3 to TRBJ2-5; the match to TRBD2 covers 7 bases. V gave up 0 bases and J gave up 2 bases; unmatched junction bases: 6. The CDR3 spans 16 residues. CDR1 is LGHNA and CDR2 is YSLEER in the germline V gene.

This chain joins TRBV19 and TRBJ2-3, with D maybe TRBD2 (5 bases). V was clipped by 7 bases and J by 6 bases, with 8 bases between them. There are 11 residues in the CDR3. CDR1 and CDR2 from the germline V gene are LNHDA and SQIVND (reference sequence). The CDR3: CASTDSDTQYF. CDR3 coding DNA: TGTGCCAGTACGGACTCGGATACGCAGTATTTT.

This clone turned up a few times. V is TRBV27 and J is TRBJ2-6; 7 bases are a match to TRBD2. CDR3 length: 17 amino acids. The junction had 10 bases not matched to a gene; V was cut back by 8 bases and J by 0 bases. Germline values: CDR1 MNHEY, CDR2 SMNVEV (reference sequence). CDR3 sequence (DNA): TGTGCCAGCCGACAGACTAGCCGTAGCTCTGGGGCCAACGTCCTGACTTTC. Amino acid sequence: CASRQTSRSSGANVLTF.

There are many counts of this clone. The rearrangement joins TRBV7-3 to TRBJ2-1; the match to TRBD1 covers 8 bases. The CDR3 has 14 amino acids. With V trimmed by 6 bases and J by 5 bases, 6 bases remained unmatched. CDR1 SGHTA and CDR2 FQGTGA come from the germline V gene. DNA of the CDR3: TGTGCCAGCAGAGCCTCGGGACAGGACAATGAGCAGTTCTTC. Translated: CASRASGQDNEQFF.

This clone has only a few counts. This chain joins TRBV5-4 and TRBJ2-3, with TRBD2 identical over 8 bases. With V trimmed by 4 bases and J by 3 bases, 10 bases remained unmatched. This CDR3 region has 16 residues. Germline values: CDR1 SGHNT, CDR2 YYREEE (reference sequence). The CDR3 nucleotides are TGTGCCAGCAGCGTCGGGGGGGAGAGGAGAACAGATACGCAGTATTTT. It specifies CASSVGGERRTDTQYF.

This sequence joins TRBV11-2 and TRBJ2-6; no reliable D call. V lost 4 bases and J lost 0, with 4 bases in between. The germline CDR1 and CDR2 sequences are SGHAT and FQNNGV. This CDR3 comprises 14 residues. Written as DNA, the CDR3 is TGTGCCAGCAGCTCGAGCTCTGGGGCCAACGTCCTGACTTTC. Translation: CASSSSSGANVLTF.

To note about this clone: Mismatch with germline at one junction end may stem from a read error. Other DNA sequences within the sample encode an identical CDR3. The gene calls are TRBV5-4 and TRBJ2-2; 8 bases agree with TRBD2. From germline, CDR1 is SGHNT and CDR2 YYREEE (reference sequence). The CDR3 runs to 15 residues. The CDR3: CASSPGGVATGELFF. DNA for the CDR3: TGTGCCAGCAGCCCGGGGGGGGTAGCCACCGGGGAGCTTTTTTTT.

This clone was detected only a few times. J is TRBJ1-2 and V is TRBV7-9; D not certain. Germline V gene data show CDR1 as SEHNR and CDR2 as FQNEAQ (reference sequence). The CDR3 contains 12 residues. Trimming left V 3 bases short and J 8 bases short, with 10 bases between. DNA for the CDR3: TGTGCCAGCAGCTTCGAGGCCCGGGGCTACACCTTC. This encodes CASSFEARGYTF.

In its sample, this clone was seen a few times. Here the CDR3 reads CASSSRDRVVYEQYF. The CDR3 DNA is TGTGCCAGCAGCTCCCGAGACAGGGTGGTCTACGAGCAGTACTTC. The gene calls are TRBV7-6 and TRBJ2-7; 7 bases are a match to TRBD1. Trimming removed 4 bases from V and 3 bases from J; junction bases left unmatched: 9. Germline V CDR1 and CDR2: SGHVS, FNYEAQ. The CDR3 contains 15 residues.

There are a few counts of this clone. The CDR3 region is CASSLVGMGQGYEQYF. Written as DNA, the CDR3 is TGTGCCAGCAGCTTAGTAGGGATGGGACAGGGCTACGAGCAGTACTTC. The chain has TRBV11-2 and TRBJ2-7, with 9 bases lining up with TRBD1. V trimming: 1 base; J trimming: 3 bases; junction bases outside the gene matches: 7. Germline-derived CDR1 and CDR2 are SGHAT and FQNNGV. This CDR3 comprises 16 residues.

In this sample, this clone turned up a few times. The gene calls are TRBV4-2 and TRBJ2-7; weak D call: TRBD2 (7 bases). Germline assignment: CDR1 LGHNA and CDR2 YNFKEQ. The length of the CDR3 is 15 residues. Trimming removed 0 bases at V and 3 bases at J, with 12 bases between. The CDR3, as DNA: TGTGCCAGCAGCCAAGAATTGCGGGGGCACTACGAGCAGTACTTC. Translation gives CASSQELRGHYEQYF.

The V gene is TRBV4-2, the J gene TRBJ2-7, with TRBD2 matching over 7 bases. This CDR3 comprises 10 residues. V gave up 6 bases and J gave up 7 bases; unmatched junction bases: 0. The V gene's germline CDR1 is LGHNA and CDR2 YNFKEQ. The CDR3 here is CASRGGEQYF. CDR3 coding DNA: TGTGCCAGCAGGGGGGGGGAGCAGTACTTC.

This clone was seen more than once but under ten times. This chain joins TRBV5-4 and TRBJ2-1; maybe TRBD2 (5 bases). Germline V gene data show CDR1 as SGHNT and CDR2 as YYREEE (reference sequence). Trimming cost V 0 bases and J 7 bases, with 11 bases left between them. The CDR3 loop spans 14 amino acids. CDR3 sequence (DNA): TGTGCCAGCAGCTTGGTAGGACCGGGGAATGAGCAGTTCTTC. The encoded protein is CASSLVGPGNEQFF.

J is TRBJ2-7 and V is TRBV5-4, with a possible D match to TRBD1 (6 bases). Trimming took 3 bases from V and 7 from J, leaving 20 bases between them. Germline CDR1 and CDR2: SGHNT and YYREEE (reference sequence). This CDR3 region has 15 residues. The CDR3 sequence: CASSWSGTSTGEQYF. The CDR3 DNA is TGTGCCAGCAGCTGGTCCGGGACATCCACTGGGGAGCAGTACTTC.

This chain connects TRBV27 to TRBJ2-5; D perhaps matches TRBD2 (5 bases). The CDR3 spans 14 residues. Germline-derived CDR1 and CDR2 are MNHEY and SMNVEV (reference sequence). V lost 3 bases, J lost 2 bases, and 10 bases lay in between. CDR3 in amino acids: CASSLARGQETQYF. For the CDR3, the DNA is TGTGCCAGCAGTTTGGCACGGGGACAAGAGACCCAGTACTTC.

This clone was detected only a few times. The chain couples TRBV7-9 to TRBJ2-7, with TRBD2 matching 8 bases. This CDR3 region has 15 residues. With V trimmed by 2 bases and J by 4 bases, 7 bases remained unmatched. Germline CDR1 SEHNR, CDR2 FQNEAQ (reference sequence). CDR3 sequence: CASSLLSGGNYEQYF. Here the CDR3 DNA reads TGTGCCAGCAGCTTATTATCGGGGGGGAATTACGAGCAGTACTTC.

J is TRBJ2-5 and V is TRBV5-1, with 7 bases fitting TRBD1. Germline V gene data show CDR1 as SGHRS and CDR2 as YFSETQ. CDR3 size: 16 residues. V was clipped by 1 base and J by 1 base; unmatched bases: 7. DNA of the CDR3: TGCGCCAGCAGCTTGACCGGGACAGCTCGCCAAGAGACCCAGTACTTC. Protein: CASSLTGTARQETQYF.

The CDR3 spells CASSYVAAPSTDTQYF. The CDR3 bases are TGTGCCAGCAGCTACGTGGCGGCCCCTAGCACAGATACGCAGTATTTT. This sequence joins TRBV7-9 and TRBJ2-3; D is unresolved. Germline CDR1 SEHNR, CDR2 FQNEAQ (reference sequence). CDR3 size: 16 residues. V lost 4 bases and J lost 0, with 14 bases in between.

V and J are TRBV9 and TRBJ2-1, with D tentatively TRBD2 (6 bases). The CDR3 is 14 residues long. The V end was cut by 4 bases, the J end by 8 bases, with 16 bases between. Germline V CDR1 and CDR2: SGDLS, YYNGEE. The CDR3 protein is CASSPLSGGDEQFF. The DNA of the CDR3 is TGTGCCAGCAGCCCCCTCTCTGGCGGGGATGAGCAGTTCTTC.